Here is one T cell receptor beta chain with its context. Under the authors' procedure: Reference gene primers were amplified, and this amplification served to estimate nucleated cell counts. TCRdb keeps only in-frame clones here, not all; method: immunoSEQ multiplex PCR. Clonal size and the V and J genes are those of that table, whereas D and trimming came from the DNA. The sample yields about 7,000 clones, 70% to 90% seen once. The data belong to a study of blood T cell repertoires in COVID-19. Across the whole study: Whether acute or convalescent, the COVID-19 samples came from the United States, Italy and Spain. Nucleic acid was either cDNA or gDNA, and it came from T cells, B-cell-depleted T cells, or PBMCs.

Germline CDR1 and CDR2: SGHDT and YYEEEE. The CDR3 sequence is 14 residues long. V was trimmed by 2 bases and J by 5 bases, leaving 14 bases between them. The chain couples TRBV5-6 to TRBJ2-7; D might be TRBD1 (5 bases). This receptor was identified in a human donor in a cohort sampled during active COVID-19. Material for sequencing was peripheral blood. The CDR3 nucleotides read TGTGCCAGCAGCTTTGACAGAATAACCCACGAGCAGTACTTC. This translates into CASSFDRITHEQYF.